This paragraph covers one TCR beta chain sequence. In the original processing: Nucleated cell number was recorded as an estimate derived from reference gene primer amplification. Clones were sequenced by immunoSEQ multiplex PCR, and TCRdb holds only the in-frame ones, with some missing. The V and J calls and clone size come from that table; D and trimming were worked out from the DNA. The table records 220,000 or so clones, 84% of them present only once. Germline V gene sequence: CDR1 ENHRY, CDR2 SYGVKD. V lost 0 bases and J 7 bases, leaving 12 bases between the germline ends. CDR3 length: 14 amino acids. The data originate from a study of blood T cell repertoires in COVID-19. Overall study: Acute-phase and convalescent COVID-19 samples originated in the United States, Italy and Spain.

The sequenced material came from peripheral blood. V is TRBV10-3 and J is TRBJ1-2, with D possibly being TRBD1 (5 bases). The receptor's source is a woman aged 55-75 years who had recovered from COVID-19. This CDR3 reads CAISESIGEGGYTF. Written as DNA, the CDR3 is TGTGCCATCAGTGAGTCGATAGGGGAAGGTGGCTACACCTTC.